These 6 T cell receptor beta chains originate from one sample sequenced in a study of OX40 agonist ivuxolimab in advanced cancers. TCRdb keeps only in-frame clones here, not all; method: immunoSEQ multiplex PCR. Seen here are roughly 18,000 clones, 60% to 70% observed once, and the top ten hold about 21%. This sample comprised CD4+ or CD8+ T cells sorted from blood, obtained in a trial of the OX40 agonist ivuxolimab. Receptors were obtained from an adult with an advanced solid tumor such as melanoma, head and neck, liver or kidney cancer.

This clone appeared a few times. The chain carries TRBV28 and TRBJ2-7, with a possible D match to TRBD2 (5 bases). The V end was cut by 6 bases, the J end by 4 bases, with 16 bases between. CDR1 is MDHEN, CDR2 SYDVKM, per germline. The CDR3 contains 14 residues. The CDR3 protein is CASRLGSSFYEQYF. For the CDR3, the DNA is TGTGCCAGCAGGCTAGGGAGTTCATTTTACGAGCAGTACTTC.

This clone is labeled as medium-sized. V usage is TRBV4-1 and J usage is TRBJ2-5; tentative D call: TRBD2 (5 bases). Germline V gives CDR1 MGHRA, CDR2 YSYEKL. The length of the CDR3 is 17 residues. V was shortened by 4 bases and J by 2 bases, with 20 bases between the two germline ends. Written as DNA, the CDR3 is TGCGCCAGCAGCCCTGGACTGGAATGGGGTCGACAAGAGACCCAGTACTTC. Residues: CASSPGLEWGRQETQYF.

The rearrangement uses TRBV7-2 and TRBJ1-1, with D possibly TRBD1 on 5 matching bases. V was trimmed by 1 base and J by 4 bases, leaving 10 bases between them. From germline, CDR1 is SGHTA and CDR2 FQGNSA. The CDR3 runs 14 residues. CDR3 nucleotide sequence: TGTGCCAGCAGCTTAGACAGGAAGGGCACTGAAGCTTTCTTT. Translated, it gives CASSLDRKGTEAFF.

This clone occurred a few times. The chain couples TRBV27 to TRBJ2-7, with 7 bases identical to TRBD1. The V gene end was trimmed by 6 bases and the J gene end by 0 bases; junction bases not matched to a gene: 5. The germline CDR1 and CDR2 sequences are MNHEY and SMNVEV (reference sequence). The CDR3 length is 14 residues. The CDR3 DNA is TGTGCCAGCAGAACAGGGGAGAGCTCCTACGAGCAGTACTTC. Its protein product is CASRTGESSYEQYF.

This clone was observed a few times. The chain carries TRBV29-1 and TRBJ1-1, with D possibly matching TRBD1 (6 bases). V dropped 4 bases and J dropped 2 bases, with 11 bases sitting between them. The CDR3 is 13 residues long. The germline gives CDR1 SQVTM, CDR2 ANQGSEA. CDR3 nucleotide sequence: TGCAGCGTTGCTGGGGGCTCTAACACTGAAGCTTTCTTT. Protein: CSVAGGSNTEAFF.

This clone has just a few counts. In DNA, the CDR3 is TGTGCCAGCAGTTTGGCTAAGGCCACTGAAGCTTTCTTT. Encoded protein: CASSLAKATEAFF. This sequence joins TRBV27 and TRBJ1-1, with unresolved D. Trimming cost V 3 bases and J 4 bases, with 9 bases left between them. This CDR3 has 13 residues. The germline gives CDR1 MNHEY, CDR2 SMNVEV (reference sequence).